Shown below are 8 T cell receptor beta chains from a single sample sequenced in a study of control samples from healthy donors and cancer patients. Profiled with immunoSEQ multiplex PCR; TCRdb holds only in-frame clones, not every one. The sample includes tens of thousands of clones, about nine tenths seen only once; the top ten take 6.5% to 8.5%. Sequenced sample: blood. These receptor sequences come from a man aged 50 to 60 in good health.

The chain carries TRBV7-3 and TRBJ2-5; 9 bases agree with TRBD2. The CDR3 spans 13 residues. Germline V gene data show CDR1 as SGHTA and CDR2 as FQGTGA. With V trimmed by 4 bases and J by 4 bases, 1 base remained unmatched. CDR3 loop: CASSWGLAETQYF. The CDR3 coding sequence is TGTGCCAGCAGCTGGGGACTAGCAGAGACCCAGTACTTC.

Note on this clone: Other DNA sequences in the sample encode the same CDR3. The V call is TRBV5-1, the J call TRBJ2-7; D is unclear. CDR1 and CDR2 from the germline V gene are SGHRS and YFSETQ. The length of the CDR3 is 14 residues. V dropped 1 base and J dropped 7 bases, with 15 bases sitting between them. The CDR3 sequence is CASSLLSQSEEQYF. The DNA of the CDR3 is TGCGCCAGCAGCTTGCTATCGCAGTCTGAGGAGCAGTACTTC.

The gene calls are TRBV4-2 and TRBJ1-1; D remains unclear. Trimming took 1 base from V and 4 from J, leaving 16 bases between them. CDR1 is LGHNA, CDR2 YNFKEQ, per germline. The CDR3 totals 16 residues. CDR3 loop: CASSQGNRFQITEAFF. The CDR3 DNA follows: TGTGCCAGCAGCCAAGGGAACAGATTTCAAATCACTGAAGCTTTCTTT.

A single count supports this clone. The V call is TRBV3-1 (or the pseudogene TRBV3-2), the J call TRBJ2-5; 12 bases agree with TRBD2. There are 18 residues in the CDR3. Germline loops: CDR1 LGHDT, CDR2 YNNKEL (reference sequence). V dropped 2 bases and J dropped 0; count of bases not matched to a gene: 7. The CDR3 nucleotides are TGTGCCAGCAGCCAATCCCGGACTAGCGGGGTCTACCAAGAGACCCAGTACTTC. Encoded protein: CASSQSRTSGVYQETQYF.

The V gene is TRBV5-1, the J gene TRBJ2-6; perhaps TRBD1 as D (6 bases). The germline V gene encodes CDR1 SGHRS and CDR2 YFSETQ. V lost 2 bases and J 0 bases, leaving 6 bases between the germline ends. The CDR3 has 15 residues. The CDR3 loop reads CASSLQGSGANVLTF. CDR3 coding DNA: TGCGCCAGCAGCTTACAGGGCTCTGGGGCCAACGTCCTGACTTTC.

This chain joins TRBV4-2 and TRBJ2-1; 7 bases are shared with TRBD2. V lost 0 bases, J lost 8 bases, and 10 bases stayed unmatched. The CDR3 totals 16 residues. Germline loops: CDR1 LGHNA, CDR2 YNFKEQ. DNA of the CDR3: TGTGCCAGCAGCCAAGACGCGGGGGACGCGTTAGATGAGCAGTTCTTC. Encoded protein: CASSQDAGDALDEQFF.

The rearrangement joins TRBV5-6 to TRBJ1-2; D not certain. This CDR3 spans 15 amino acids. Germline CDR1 SGHDT, CDR2 YYEEEE. Trimming removed 4 bases from V and 6 bases from J, with 19 bases in between. CDR3 sequence: CASSDPGLGSDGYTF. CDR3 coding DNA: TGTGCCAGCAGCGATCCGGGGTTAGGGTCTGATGGCTACACCTTC.

This chain connects TRBV10-3 to TRBJ1-5; D perhaps matches TRBD1 (5 bases). V was shortened by 0 bases and J by 5 bases, with 17 bases between the two germline ends. Germline lookup yields CDR1 ENHRY and CDR2 SYGVKD. The CDR3 consists of 17 residues. The CDR3 here is CAISESKLFGGDQPQHF. CDR3 bases: TGTGCCATCAGTGAGTCGAAGCTATTTGGGGGGGATCAGCCCCAGCATTTT.